This T cell receptor (delta chain) was obtained from a study of gamma-delta chains in newborns, infants, children. About the research overall: Innate gammadelta T cells reportedly expand polyclonally right after birth, driven by microbial exposure, per the title.

This clone appeared a few times. The likely explanation is a read error, given a far larger clone one base away. The same CDR3 can be traced to other DNA sequences in this sample. TCRdb re-processed the reads via CATT. The sample holds some 3,000 delta-chain clones, approximately 1.3% seen once. This clonotype was obtained from a child who was a newborn, infant or young child, either healthy, febrile or measles-vaccinated (not recorded which). Sequencing was carried out using blood.

CDR3 bases: TGTGCCTGTGACACTGGGGGATATTCCTGGGACACCCGGCAGATGTTTTTC. It translates to CACDTGGYSWDTRQMFF. The chain employs TRDV2 and TRDJ3, with 9 bases fitting TRDD3. The germline V gene encodes CDR1 GEAIGNYY and CDR2 EKD. The CDR3 is made up of 17 amino acids.